This TCR beta chain was captured by sequencing in a study of control samples from healthy donors and cancer patients. Sequencing used immunoSEQ multiplex PCR; TCRdb keeps in-frame clones, though not all of them. The table records roughly 88,000 clones, about 82% of them present only once. CDR3 length equals 15 residues. With 2 bases removed from V and 9 bases from J, the gap between germline ends came to 14 bases. Germline V gives CDR1 MNHNS, CDR2 SASEGT. The sequencing input was blood. The V and J genes are TRBV6-1 and TRBJ1-6; D remains unclear. The origin of this receptor is a man aged 25-45 years in good health. CDR3 DNA sequence: TGTGCCAGCAGTGAAATGGAGAGACAATCTTCACCCCTCCACTTT. It yields the protein CASSEMERQSSPLHF.